This T cell receptor beta chain was profiled in a study of shared T cell receptors in the human thymus. Germline CDR1 and CDR2: MNHNY and SVGAGI (reference sequence). The CDR3 is 15 residues long. V dropped 8 bases and J dropped 5; count of bases not matched to a gene: 8. Profiling relied on immunoSEQ multiplex PCR, and the TCRdb table lists in-frame clones only, not all of them. The profile shows approximately 730,000 clones, 70% to 90% of them singletons. The data also belong to a second study, concerning human thymus T cells. That source adds: Surgeons resected thymus tissue during corrective heart surgery. What appeared biased in thymic and blood repertoires was the usage of V and J genes.

The chain links TRBV6-6 to TRBJ2-2; the match to TRBD2 covers 10 bases. This TCR was recovered from a girl in the first two years of life with a congenital heart defect. Sequencing was performed on thymocytes. CDR3 sequence: CASRSGGEETGELFF. The CDR3 DNA is TGTGCCAGCCGCAGCGGGGGGGAAGAGACCGGGGAGCTGTTTTTT.